These T cell receptor beta chains were read from a single sample in a study of blood T cell repertoires in COVID-19. The data were produced by immunoSEQ multiplex PCR, yet TCRdb's version contains in-frame clones alone and is incomplete. This sample carries 400,000 to 450,000 clones, around 87% of them seen once, and the ten largest clones take roughly 1.1%. The specimen sequenced was PBMCs or T cells enriched from blood (not recorded which). The receptors stem from a man aged 25 to 45 who had recovered from COVID-19. Both conserved end residues are part of each CDR3. A D gene is named only where the DNA matches it firmly. Where a row states a size, it is once, few, many or the class of an expanded clone; other rows omit it.

cdr3_aa: CASSFGGARNIQYF
cdr3_nt: TGTGCCAGCAGCTTTGGGGGGGCCCGAAACATTCAGTACTTC
d_call: NA
v_call: TRBV14
clone_size: NA
j_call: TRBJ2-4

cdr3_aa: CASRSETQHF
cdr3_nt: TGTGCCAGCAGATCGGAGACCCAGCATTTT
d_call: NA
v_call: TRBV28
clone_size: NA
j_call: TRBJ1-5

cdr3_aa: CVRSLGLAETSGSHNEQFF
cdr3_nt: TGTGTCAGAAGCTTAGGTTTGGCCGAGACTAGCGGGAGCCACAATGAGCAGTTCTTC
d_call: NA
v_call: TRBV7-5
clone_size: NA
j_call: TRBJ2-1

cdr3_aa: CVRSVTGATDTQYF
cdr3_nt: TGTGTCAGAAGCGTAACAGGGGCCACAGATACGCAGTATTTT
d_call: TRBD1
v_call: TRBV5-3
clone_size: few
j_call: TRBJ2-3

cdr3_aa: CASSQEPPGQGVYEQYF
cdr3_nt: TGTGCCAGCAGCCAAGAGCCCCCGGGACAGGGGGTGTACGAGCAGTACTTC
d_call: TRBD1
v_call: TRBV3-1/TRBV3-2
clone_size: NA
j_call: TRBJ2-7

cdr3_aa: CAWSAGTSNQPQHF
cdr3_nt: TGTGCCTGGAGCGCCGGGACTTCCAATCAGCCCCAGCATTTT
d_call: NA
v_call: TRBV30
clone_size: NA
j_call: TRBJ1-5

cdr3_aa: CASSFEPQSSGNTIYF
cdr3_nt: TGTGCCAGCAGCTTCGAACCACAGAGCTCTGGAAACACCATATATTTT
d_call: NA
v_call: TRBV7-9
clone_size: NA
j_call: TRBJ1-3

cdr3_aa: CATSDLLAGGPRDTDTQYF
cdr3_nt: TGTGCCACCAGTGATTTGCTGGCGGGAGGTCCGCGTGACACAGATACGCAGTATTTT
d_call: TRBD2
v_call: TRBV24-1
clone_size: once
j_call: TRBJ2-3

cdr3_aa: CATSDPGQSPNEQYF
cdr3_nt: TGTGCCACCAGTGACCCGGGACAGTCTCCGAACGAGCAGTACTTC
d_call: TRBD1
v_call: TRBV24-1
clone_size: NA
j_call: TRBJ2-7

cdr3_aa: CASSPQLEEVTQYF
cdr3_nt: TGTGCCAGCTCACCACAACTAGAGGAGGTGACCCAGTACTTC
d_call: NA
v_call: TRBV18
clone_size: NA
j_call: TRBJ2-5

cdr3_aa: CASSSMGTGGPDEQFF
cdr3_nt: TGTGCCAGTAGTTCCATGGGGACAGGGGGCCCGGATGAGCAGTTCTTC
d_call: TRBD1
v_call: TRBV19
clone_size: few
j_call: TRBJ2-1

cdr3_aa: CASSPPPGTSGSPYEQYF
cdr3_nt: TGTGCCAGCAGTCCCCCTCCCGGGACTAGCGGGAGTCCCTACGAGCAGTACTTC
d_call: TRBD2
v_call: TRBV28
clone_size: NA
j_call: TRBJ2-7

cdr3_aa: CASSPRGGRIYEQYF
cdr3_nt: TGTGCCAGCAGCCCCCGCGGCGGAAGAATCTACGAGCAGTACTTC
d_call: NA
v_call: TRBV7-9
clone_size: NA
j_call: TRBJ2-7

cdr3_aa: CASSPHGQGPGTQYF
cdr3_nt: TGTGCCAGCAGTCCTCATGGACAGGGCCCTGGGACCCAGTACTTC
d_call: TRBD1
v_call: TRBV27
clone_size: NA
j_call: TRBJ2-5

cdr3_aa: CASSDGQGLHNEQFF
cdr3_nt: TGTGCCAGCAGCGATGGACAGGGGCTGCACAATGAGCAGTTCTTC
d_call: TRBD1
v_call: TRBV9
clone_size: NA
j_call: TRBJ2-1

cdr3_aa: CASSSRDRGSYGYTF
cdr3_nt: TGTGCCAGCAGTTCCCGGGACAGGGGGAGCTATGGCTACACCTTC
d_call: TRBD1
v_call: TRBV6-5
clone_size: NA
j_call: TRBJ1-2

cdr3_aa: CASSPRGFGGSPLHF
cdr3_nt: TGTGCCAGCAGTCCTAGGGGGTTTGGCGGATCACCCCTCCACTTT
d_call: NA
v_call: TRBV28
clone_size: NA
j_call: TRBJ1-6

cdr3_aa: CASSPSGTGVRYGYTF
cdr3_nt: TGTGCCAGCAGTCCCTCCGGGACAGGGGTCCGCTATGGCTACACCTTC
d_call: TRBD1
v_call: TRBV28
clone_size: once
j_call: TRBJ1-2

cdr3_aa: CASSAGTGSSGANVLTF
cdr3_nt: TGTGCCAGTAGCGCCGGGACAGGGAGCTCTGGGGCCAACGTCCTGACTTTC
d_call: TRBD1
v_call: TRBV19
clone_size: once
j_call: TRBJ2-6

cdr3_aa: CASHEQGVSGYTF
cdr3_nt: TGTGCCAGCCATGAACAGGGGGTCAGCGGCTACACCTTC
d_call: TRBD1
v_call: TRBV2
clone_size: NA
j_call: TRBJ1-2

cdr3_aa: CASSLSREFLYEQYF
cdr3_nt: TGTGCCAGCAGCTTAAGCCGGGAATTTCTCTACGAGCAGTACTTC
d_call: NA
v_call: TRBV7-2
clone_size: NA
j_call: TRBJ2-7

cdr3_aa: CASSRPSGGATDTQYF
cdr3_nt: TGTGCCAGCAGTCGCCCTAGCGGGGGGGCCACAGATACGCAGTATTTT
d_call: TRBD2
v_call: TRBV7-2
clone_size: NA
j_call: TRBJ2-3

cdr3_aa: CASSSGSPGEQYF
cdr3_nt: TGTGCCAGCAGCTCAGGATCACCAGGCGAGCAGTACTTC
d_call: NA
v_call: TRBV5-6
clone_size: NA
j_call: TRBJ2-7

cdr3_aa: CASSPAGGRSEQYF
cdr3_nt: TGTGCCAGCAGCCCAGCGGGAGGGCGAAGCGAGCAGTACTTC
d_call: TRBD2
v_call: TRBV3-1/TRBV3-2
clone_size: NA
j_call: TRBJ2-7

cdr3_aa: CASRFGAGPYNEQFF
cdr3_nt: TGCGCCAGCAGGTTTGGGGCGGGACCGTACAATGAGCAGTTCTTC
d_call: NA
v_call: TRBV4-1
clone_size: few
j_call: TRBJ2-1

cdr3_aa: CASSFPAYEQYF
cdr3_nt: TGTGCCAGCAGCTTCCCCGCCTACGAGCAGTACTTC
d_call: NA
v_call: TRBV7-2
clone_size: NA
j_call: TRBJ2-7

cdr3_aa: CASRPSGRNEQFF
cdr3_nt: TGTGCCAGCAGGCCAAGCGGGAGAAATGAGCAGTTCTTC
d_call: TRBD2
v_call: TRBV12-3/TRBV12-4
clone_size: NA
j_call: TRBJ2-1

cdr3_aa: CASSIAPSGRTEQYF
cdr3_nt: TGTGCCAGCAGCATAGCCCCTAGCGGGCGAACAGAGCAGTACTTC
d_call: TRBD2
v_call: TRBV7-3
clone_size: NA
j_call: TRBJ2-7

cdr3_aa: CASSAGLDQPQHF
cdr3_nt: TGTGCCAGCAGCGCGGGGCTTGATCAGCCCCAGCATTTT
d_call: NA
v_call: TRBV3-1/TRBV3-2
clone_size: NA
j_call: TRBJ1-5

cdr3_aa: CASSEQLNTEAFF
cdr3_nt: TGTGCCAGCAGTGAACAGTTGAACACTGAAGCTTTCTTT
d_call: NA
v_call: TRBV6-1
clone_size: NA
j_call: TRBJ1-1

cdr3_aa: CASRSVGGETDTQYF
cdr3_nt: TGCGCCAGCAGATCTGTGGGAGGTGAAACAGATACGCAGTATTTT
d_call: NA
v_call: TRBV5-1
clone_size: NA
j_call: TRBJ2-3

cdr3_aa: CASRTGFSYNEQFF
cdr3_nt: TGTGCCAGCAGAACAGGGTTTTCCTACAATGAGCAGTTCTTC
d_call: NA
v_call: TRBV27
clone_size: NA
j_call: TRBJ2-1

cdr3_aa: CASSIAGEANYEQYF
cdr3_nt: TGTGCCAGTAGTATTGCGGGGGAAGCCAACTACGAGCAGTACTTC
d_call: TRBD2
v_call: TRBV19
clone_size: NA
j_call: TRBJ2-7

cdr3_aa: CASDRKNTGELFF
cdr3_nt: TGTGCCTCGGACAGGAAGAACACCGGGGAGCTGTTTTTT
d_call: TRBD1
v_call: TRBV30
clone_size: NA
j_call: TRBJ2-2

cdr3_aa: CASSFRQSNQPQHF
cdr3_nt: TGTGCCAGCAGTTTTCGACAGAGTAATCAGCCCCAGCATTTT
d_call: NA
v_call: TRBV28
clone_size: NA
j_call: TRBJ1-5

cdr3_aa: CASSANRGDGYTF
cdr3_nt: TGTGCCAGCAGTGCCAACAGGGGTGATGGCTACACCTTC
d_call: TRBD1
v_call: TRBV12-3/TRBV12-4
clone_size: NA
j_call: TRBJ1-2

cdr3_aa: CASSPPSGGSNYGYTF
cdr3_nt: TGTGCCAGCTCACCACCGTCAGGGGGCTCTAACTATGGCTACACCTTC
d_call: TRBD1
v_call: TRBV18
clone_size: NA
j_call: TRBJ1-2

cdr3_aa: CASSQEGTGPYEQYF
cdr3_nt: TGCGCCAGCAGCCAAGAAGGGACAGGGCCCTACGAGCAGTACTTC
d_call: TRBD1
v_call: TRBV4-1
clone_size: NA
j_call: TRBJ2-7

cdr3_aa: CASSLRGLGNQPQHF
cdr3_nt: TGTGCCAGCAGCTTAAGGGGCTTAGGCAATCAGCCCCAGCATTTT
d_call: NA
v_call: TRBV11-3
clone_size: few
j_call: TRBJ1-5

cdr3_aa: CATGTTIPSYEQYF
cdr3_nt: TGCGCCACCGGGACAACCATCCCATCCTACGAGCAGTACTTC
d_call: NA
v_call: TRBV10-2
clone_size: NA
j_call: TRBJ2-7

cdr3_aa: CASSLDFYNSPLHF
cdr3_nt: TGTGCCAGCAGCCTGGACTTCTATAATTCACCCCTCCACTTT
d_call: NA
v_call: TRBV7-3
clone_size: NA
j_call: TRBJ1-6

cdr3_aa: CASSPWGEAGYTF
cdr3_nt: TGTGCCAGCAGCCCCTGGGGGGAAGCTGGCTACACCTTC
d_call: NA
v_call: TRBV7-9
clone_size: NA
j_call: TRBJ1-2

cdr3_aa: CAWSRRGLREKLFF
cdr3_nt: TGTGCCTGGAGTCGCAGGGGGCTAAGGGAAAAACTGTTTTTT
d_call: TRBD1
v_call: TRBV30
clone_size: NA
j_call: TRBJ1-4

cdr3_aa: CASSLQGRGSTEAFF
cdr3_nt: TGTGCCAGCAGCTTACAGGGGCGCGGAAGCACTGAAGCTTTCTTT
d_call: NA
v_call: TRBV7-8
clone_size: NA
j_call: TRBJ1-1

cdr3_aa: CASSLLTSGRLREQYF
cdr3_nt: TGTGCCAGCAGTTTACTGACTAGCGGGAGGTTGCGCGAGCAGTACTTC
d_call: TRBD2
v_call: TRBV28
clone_size: NA
j_call: TRBJ2-7

cdr3_aa: CASSSAASNTGELFF
cdr3_nt: TGTGCCAGCAGCTCAGCGGCTTCGAACACCGGGGAGCTGTTTTTT
d_call: NA
v_call: TRBV7-3
clone_size: NA
j_call: TRBJ2-2

cdr3_aa: CASSLYGRDRGNTEAFF
cdr3_nt: TGTGCCAGCAGTTTATACGGCCGGGACAGGGGGAACACTGAAGCTTTCTTT
d_call: TRBD1
v_call: TRBV28
clone_size: NA
j_call: TRBJ1-1

cdr3_aa: CSALRGSTSAGYGYTF
cdr3_nt: TGCAGCGCCCTCAGGGGGTCAACCTCAGCCGGCTATGGCTACACCTTC
d_call: TRBD1
v_call: TRBV29-1
clone_size: NA
j_call: TRBJ1-2